This passage covers 27 T cell receptor beta chains from one sample sequenced in a study of regulatory T cells in long-lasting Graves disease. Both iRepertoire HTBI primers and Arm-PCR of CDR3 regions were used to build the TCR beta libraries. TCRdb re-analysed the multiplex PCR reads in MiXCR, keeping a single row per CDR3 protein. The sample holds approximately 400,000 distinct CDR3 sequences, under 15% seen once. Time point specified: newly diagnosed GD, antithyroid drugs for less than 3 months. The authors made the TCR library using RNA they extracted from PBMCs. These data were also reused for a study on T cells in Graves' hyperthyroidism and ophthalmopathy.

The material sequenced was peripheral blood mononuclear cells (PBMCs), taken at new diagnosis, from a patient treated with antithyroid drugs. The receptor source for this set is a woman aged 30 to 39 with Graves disease.

In its sample, this clonotype was seen many times. The CDR3 protein is CASSPGRDTNQPQHF. The CDR3 coding sequence is TGTGCCAGCTCACCGGGGCGGGACACCAATCAGCCCCAGCATTTT. The chain couples TRBV18 to TRBJ1-5, with a tentative D call TRBD1 (6 bases). CDR1 and CDR2 (germline): KGHSH, LQKENI. This CDR3 contains 15 residues. With 3 bases removed from V and 3 bases from J, the gap between germline ends came to 12 bases.

This clonotype was seen many times. This chain connects TRBV12-5 to TRBJ2-3, with 8 bases fitting TRBD1. Looked up from germline, CDR1 is LGHNT and CDR2 is FRNRAP. V shed 3 bases, J shed 4 bases, and the junction held 6 bases outside the gene matches. The CDR3 is made up of 15 amino acids. The chain's CDR3 is CASGLGQGFADTQYF. DNA of the CDR3: TGTGCTAGTGGTTTAGGACAGGGTTTCGCAGATACGCAGTATTTT.

This clonotype occurred many times. The rearrangement uses TRBV30 and TRBJ1-2; the D gene is possibly TRBD1 (5 bases). The CDR3 loop spans 12 amino acids. V shed 4 bases and J shed 7 bases, with 13 bases lying between them. Germline V gene sequence: CDR1 GTSNPN, CDR2 SVGIG (reference sequence). The CDR3: CAWTAGGFGYTF. The CDR3 bases are TGTGCCTGGACCGCCGGGGGGTTTGGCTACACCTTC.

This clonotype was found many times. CDR3 residues: CATSRGSVNYGYTF. Written as DNA, the CDR3 is TGTGCCACCAGCAGAGGCAGCGTTAACTATGGCTACACCTTC. This chain links TRBV15 with TRBJ1-2; D ambiguous. Germline V gene lookup returns CDR1 LNHNV and CDR2 YYDKDF (reference sequence). This CDR3 contains 14 residues. V lost 1 base to trimming and J lost 1 base, with 7 bases between them.

This clonotype has a handful of counts. The junction does not match germline at one end; this may be a read error. The gene calls are TRBV6-1 and TRBJ2-7; no clear D. CDR1 is MNHNS, CDR2 SASEGT, per germline. The CDR3 runs 13 residues. The CDR3 nucleotides read TGTGCCATCAGTGGGTCCTCGGTTGGCGAGCAGTACTTC. It specifies CAISGSSVGEQYF.

This clonotype was found a few times. The rearrangement joins TRBV27 to TRBJ2-7; 7 bases line up with TRBD1. After removal of 2 bases from V and 6 bases from J, the junction contained 7 bases not matched to a gene. The CDR3 spans 14 residues. Per germline, CDR1 MNHEY and CDR2 SMNVEV (reference sequence). The chain's CDR3 is CASSLTEGASEQYF. The CDR3, as DNA: TGTGCCAGCAGTTTAACCGAGGGGGCTAGCGAGCAGTACTTC.

This clonotype was seen a handful of times. The V and J genes are TRBV20-1 and TRBJ2-7; D uncertain. Trimming cost V 5 bases and J 0 bases, with 14 bases left between them. CDR1 and CDR2 (germline): DFQATT, SNEGSKA (reference sequence). This CDR3 spans 14 amino acids. CDR3 DNA: TGCAGTGCTCGTCTGGCGGCCAACTCCTACGAGCAGTACTTC. This gives the protein CSARLAANSYEQYF.

Turning to this clonotype: Given a much more abundant clone one base away, this may be a read error. Here the CDR3 omits its conserved ending phenylalanine or tryptophan, so a read error is the likely source. This rearrangement joins TRBV12-3 or TRBV12-4 to TRBJ2-1; D ambiguous. V lost 5 bases and J lost 2, with 7 bases in between. The CDR3 length is 13 residues. CDR3 amino acids: CASSQTTYNEQFL. As DNA, the CDR3 is TGTGCCAGCAGTCAGACGACCTACAATGAGCAGTTCCTC.

This clonotype has a count of ten or more. The V gene is TRBV11-3, the J gene TRBJ2-3; D unclear. The V and J ends lost 2 bases and 1 base respectively, with 10 bases between them. The V gene's germline CDR1 is SGHNT and CDR2 YENEEA. The CDR3 has 15 amino acids. For the CDR3, the DNA is TGTGCCAGCAGCTTAATCTTACCATGCACAGATACGCAGTATTTT. This sequence encodes CASSLILPCTDTQYF. Using reference TRBV11-3 and TRBJ2-3 for the parts outside the CDR3, the full variable domain is EAGVVQSPRYKIIEKKQPVAFWCNPISGHNTLYWYLQNLGQGPELLIRYENEEAVDDSQLPKDRFSAERLKGVDSTLKIQPAELGDSAVYLCASSLILPCTDTQYFGPGTRLTVL.

At least ten counts were recorded for this clonotype. The gene calls are TRBV27 and TRBJ2-7, with D tentatively TRBD1 (6 bases). There are 14 residues in the CDR3. Germline CDR1 MNHEY, CDR2 SMNVEV (reference sequence). Trimming took off 6 bases at V and 1 base at J, with 13 bases between the two ends. The CDR3 coding sequence is TGTGCCAGCAGACAGGGATTAGGGTCCTACGAGCAGTACTTC. Translating gives CASRQGLGSYEQYF.

This clonotype was seen a handful of times. The rearrangement uses TRBV5-1 and TRBJ2-3; either TRBD1 or TRBD2 may supply D (5 bases each). The CDR3 runs 15 residues. Germline V gene sequence: CDR1 SGHRS, CDR2 YFSETQ. The germline V and J ends were trimmed by 3 bases and 3 bases, with 14 bases remaining between them. The CDR3 region has the DNA TGCGCCAGCAGCTCGGGGCGGTTCAAGACAGATACGCAGTATTTT. Translated: CASSSGRFKTDTQYF.

This clonotype came up a few times. A single base separates this from a much larger clone, so it may be a read error. The genes are TRBV11-2 and TRBJ2-1; D is unclear. The DNA end lines up better with TRBJ2-5; the J call may be wrong. Germline V CDR1 and CDR2: SGHAT, FQNNGV. The CDR3 spans 15 residues. Here the CDR3 DNA reads TGTGCCAGCTGCTTAGAGGAAGGAAGAGAAGAGACCCAGTACTTC. Amino acids: CASCLEEGREETQYF.

Note on this clonotype: A much larger clone is a single base away; this may be a read error. The rearrangement uses TRBV4-1 and TRBJ2-2; D not resolved. The CDR3 has 16 amino acids. V was pared by 4 bases and J by 3 bases, with 15 bases between. CDR1 and CDR2 from the germline V gene are MGHRA and YSYEKL. The CDR3 is CASSPRPQDHTGELFF. CDR3 sequence (DNA): TGCGCCAGCAGCCCTAGACCGCAGGACCACACCGGGGAGCTGTTTTTT.

This clonotype was detected many times. CDR3 DNA: TGTGCCAGCAGCCAAGGGGCTTGGAACACCGGGGAGCTGTTTTTT. As protein: CASSQGAWNTGELFF. The gene calls are TRBV3-1 and TRBJ2-2, with D unresolved. The CDR3 covers 15 residues. The germline V gene encodes CDR1 LGHDT and CDR2 YNNKEL (reference sequence). V lost 1 base and J 1 base, leaving 7 bases between the germline ends.

As regards this clonotype: Given a much more abundant clone one base away, this may be a read error. This rearrangement joins TRBV2 to TRBJ1-1, with TRBD1 identical over 9 bases. Germline V gene sequence: CDR1 SNHLY, CDR2 FYNNEI. The CDR3 spans 14 residues. V lost 10 bases and J lost 6; bases outside the gene matches: 12. In nucleotides, the CDR3 is TGTGCCAACAGCCTACAGGGGGCAGGGGCTGAAGCTTTCTTT. It yields the protein CANSLQGAGAEAFF.

This clonotype was observed at least ten times. V and J are TRBV11-2 and TRBJ2-1; a weak D match, TRBD2 (5 bases). There are 11 residues in the CDR3. V was trimmed by 5 bases and J by 9 bases, leaving 8 bases between them. Germline CDR1 is SGHAT and CDR2 is FQNNGV. The CDR3 region has the DNA TGTGCCAGCAGCCAAGCGGCTGAGCAGTTCTTC. Protein sequence: CASSQAAEQFF.

The table lists this clonotype with many counts. This chain uses TRBV11-2 with TRBJ2-3; possibly TRBD2 for D (6 bases). Germline V gene lookup returns CDR1 SGHAT and CDR2 FQNNGV. This CDR3 has 12 residues. The V end was cut by 5 bases, the J end by 10 bases, with 13 bases between. CDR3 region: CASSAPRLAQYF. CDR3 nucleotide sequence: TGTGCCAGCAGCGCACCCCGACTAGCGCAGTATTTT.

This clonotype has at least ten counts. The J gene is TRBJ2-3, the V gene TRBV5-4, with 13 positions matching TRBD2. Per the germline V gene, CDR1 is SGHNT and CDR2 is YYREEE (reference sequence). V lost 0 bases to trimming and J lost 8 bases; unmatched junction nucleotides: 0. The CDR3 has 14 amino acids. CDR3 nucleotides: TGTGCCAGCAGCTTGGGGACTAGCGGGAGTACGCAGTATTTT. It yields the protein CASSLGTSGSTQYF.

This clonotype was counted at least ten times. The V call is TRBV2, the J call TRBJ1-2, with D hard to call. Looked up from germline, CDR1 is SNHLY and CDR2 is FYNNEI. V shed 8 bases and J shed 0 bases, with 7 bases lying between them. The CDR3 sequence is 12 residues long. The CDR3 protein is CASLLANYGYTF. CDR3 in DNA: TGTGCCAGCCTTTTAGCTAACTATGGCTACACCTTC.

This clonotype occurred many times. The chain joins TRBV3-1 to TRBJ2-1, with D perhaps TRBD1 (5 bases). The V end was cut by 4 bases, the J end by 6 bases, with 10 bases between. The CDR3 extends over 13 amino acids. Germline V gene sequence: CDR1 LGHDT, CDR2 YNNKEL (reference sequence). The CDR3 loop reads CASSRAQGNEQFF. In DNA form, the CDR3 reads TGTGCCAGCAGCCGAGCGCAGGGCAATGAGCAGTTCTTC.

The V gene is TRBV3-1, the J gene TRBJ2-1, with D unclear. Germline assignment: CDR1 LGHDT and CDR2 YNNKEL (reference sequence). The CDR3 sequence is 15 residues long. With 0 bases removed from V and 5 bases from J, the gap between germline ends came to 11 bases. CDR3 bases: TGTGCCAGCAGCCAAGACCCGGCGAATAACAATGAGCAGTTCTTC. It specifies CASSQDPANNNEQFF.

The rearrangement joins TRBV24-1 to TRBJ2-5, with TRBD1 as a possible D gene (5 bases). Per the germline V gene, CDR1 is KGHDR and CDR2 is SFDVKD. The ends were cut back, 10 bases at V and 7 bases at J, with 15 bases in the middle. This CDR3 is built from 12 residues. The CDR3 nucleotides read TGTGCCACAAGCAGGGAATATGGGACCCAGTACTTC. This gives the protein CATSREYGTQYF.

This clonotype was picked up many times. The chain joins TRBV30 to TRBJ1-1; 8 nucleotides agree with TRBD1. The CDR3 spans 14 residues. With 5 bases clipped from V and 0 bases from J, the junction kept 5 bases outside the gene matches. CDR1 GTSNPN and CDR2 SVGIG come from the germline V gene (reference sequence). The CDR3 spells CAWVHRGMNTEAFF. The CDR3 DNA follows: TGTGCCTGGGTACACAGGGGGATGAACACTGAAGCTTTCTTT.

There are many counts of this clonotype. The chain is built from TRBV2 and TRBJ1-2; tentative D call: TRBD1 (6 bases). Trimming stripped 5 bases from V and 8 bases from J, with 15 bases between. From germline, CDR1 is SNHLY and CDR2 FYNNEI. There are 13 residues in the CDR3. CDR3: CASSPATGSGYTF. As DNA, the CDR3 is TGTGCCAGCAGTCCCGCCACAGGGTCCGGCTACACCTTC.

This clonotype was seen ten or more times. The genes are TRBV30 and TRBJ2-5; D unresolved. Germline CDR1 is GTSNPN and CDR2 is SVGIG (reference sequence). The length of the CDR3 is 12 residues. V dropped 4 bases and J dropped 2 bases, with 8 bases sitting between them. The CDR3 protein is CAWIGQQETQYF. The CDR3 nucleotides read TGTGCCTGGATCGGCCAACAAGAGACCCAGTACTTC. Supplemented by reference TRBV30 and TRBJ2-5, the full variable domain reads SQTIHQWPATLVQPVGSPLSLECTVEGTSNPNLYWYRQAAGRGLQLLFYSVGIGQISSEVPQNLSASRPQDRQFILSSKKLLLSDSGFYLCAWIGQQETQYFGPGTRLLVL.

This clonotype was picked up many times. The rearrangement uses TRBV11-2 and TRBJ2-5; 10 bases are shared with TRBD2. Germline V lookup: CDR1 SGHAT, CDR2 FQNNGV. V lost 5 bases to trimming and J lost 5 bases; unmatched junction nucleotides: 8. The CDR3 runs to 15 residues. The CDR3 sequence: CASSAASGSGETQYF. CDR3 sequence (DNA): TGTGCCAGCAGCGCAGCTAGCGGGAGTGGCGAGACCCAGTACTTC.

This clonotype showed up many times. The chain is built from TRBV27 and TRBJ2-1; 8 bases agree with TRBD2. Trimming at V came to 2 bases and at J to 9 bases, leaving 15 bases not matched to a gene. The germline V gene has CDR1 MNHEY and CDR2 SMNVEV (reference sequence). The CDR3 contains 17 residues. CDR3 sequence reads: CASSLAVGTRRGIEQFF. The CDR3 nucleotides are TGTGCCAGCAGTTTAGCGGTCGGGACTAGAAGGGGGATTGAGCAGTTCTTC.